Below are 13 T cell receptor beta chains sequenced from a single sample in a study of T cell responses to AZD1222 COVID-19 vaccine. Assay: immunoSEQ multiplex PCR; the TCRdb copy retains only in-frame clones and omits some. This table has around 150,000 clones, approximately 91% appearing once. Sequenced here: peripheral blood, sampled on day 0 of AZD1222 vaccination. The receptor set was obtained from an adult in good health.

The chain has TRBV6-6 and TRBJ1-2; 9 positions agree with TRBD1. This CDR3 is 15 amino acids long. Germline CDR1 is MNHNY and CDR2 is SVGAGI (reference sequence). V was pared by 5 bases and J by 6 bases, with 10 bases of the junction left unmatched. The CDR3 loop is CASSPRTGEVDGYTF. The CDR3 DNA follows: TGTGCCAGCAGTCCCCGGACAGGGGAGGTCGATGGCTACACCTTC.

This rearrangement joins TRBV13 to TRBJ2-3, with a possible D match to TRBD2 (6 bases). V gave up 3 bases and J gave up 1 base, with 8 bases separating them. This CDR3 comprises 14 residues. Per the germline V gene, CDR1 is PRHDT and CDR2 is FYEKMQ (reference sequence). The CDR3 bases are TGTGCCAGCAGCTTTGGGACTGGCACAGATACGCAGTATTTT. This translates into CASSFGTGTDTQYF.

The chain is built from TRBV6-5 and TRBJ1-4; 7 bases align to TRBD1. Per germline, CDR1 MNHEY and CDR2 SVGAGI. V lost 9 bases and J lost 7; bases outside the gene matches: 8. The CDR3 has 13 amino acids. The CDR3, as DNA: TGTGCCAGTTCCTGGGACAGCTTTGAAAAACTGTTTTTT. Its protein product is CASSWDSFEKLFF.

The chain employs TRBV7-9 and TRBJ1-4; D possibly corresponds to TRBD1 (6 bases). This CDR3 has 15 residues. Germline-derived CDR1 and CDR2 are SEHNR and FQNEAQ (reference sequence). V lost 1 base and J lost 8, with 14 bases in between. CDR3 in amino acids: CASSLEPTGHEKLFF. Written as DNA, the CDR3 is TGTGCCAGCAGCTTAGAACCGACAGGTCACGAAAAACTGTTTTTT.

The J gene is TRBJ1-5, the V gene TRBV27; 7 bases map to TRBD1. With 10 bases clipped from V and 0 bases from J, the junction kept 6 bases outside the gene matches. The CDR3 has 14 residues. Germline CDR1 MNHEY, CDR2 SMNVEV (reference sequence). As DNA, the CDR3 is TGTGCCAACGCGGGACAGAATAGCAATCAGCCCCAGCATTTT. This codes for CANAGQNSNQPQHF.

The genes are TRBV27 and TRBJ2-3; D is tentatively TRBD1 or TRBD2 (5 bases each). This CDR3 region has 16 residues. Germline V gives CDR1 MNHEY, CDR2 SMNVEV (reference sequence). The germline V and J ends were trimmed by 5 bases and 5 bases, with 20 bases remaining between them. The CDR3 coding sequence is TGTGCCAGCAGTGGATTTAATCCGGGACCCAGAGATACGCAGTATTTT. Its translation: CASSGFNPGPRDTQYF.

This clone was seen a few times. The V gene is TRBV28, the J gene TRBJ1-1; D gene uncertain. Germline V gives CDR1 MDHEN, CDR2 SYDVKM. CDR3 length equals 11 residues. Trimming removed 6 bases at V and 11 bases at J, with 13 bases between. The CDR3 protein is CASRTLRDAFF. The DNA of the CDR3 is TGTGCCAGCAGGACACTACGAGACGCTTTCTTT. Supplemented by reference TRBV28 and TRBJ1-1, the full variable domain reads DVKVTQSSRYLVKRTGEKVFLECVQDMDHENMFWYRQDPGLGLRLIYFSYDVKMKEKGDIPEGYSVSREKKERFSLILESASTNQTSMYLCASRTLRDAFFGQGTRLTVV.

This chain uses TRBV27 with TRBJ2-7; D unclear. Trimming took 5 bases from V and 6 from J, leaving 14 bases between them. Germline-derived CDR1 and CDR2 are MNHEY and SMNVEV (reference sequence). This CDR3 is 13 amino acids long. For the CDR3, the DNA is TGTGCCAGCAGTCCTTATACTGGTGGCGAGCAGTACTTC. It yields the protein CASSPYTGGEQYF.

V is TRBV2 and J is TRBJ2-7; D ambiguous. CDR3 length: 13 residues. Trimming took off 4 bases at V and 1 base at J, with 8 bases between the two ends. Germline CDR1 is SNHLY and CDR2 is FYNNEI. The CDR3: CASSGGPSYEQYF. The CDR3 nucleotides read TGTGCCAGCAGTGGTGGGCCTTCCTACGAGCAGTACTTC.

This chain joins TRBV1 and TRBJ2-5; TRBD2, the D gene given by the table, was not confirmed from the DNA. TRBV1 is a listed pseudogene. The CDR3 spans 16 residues. The CDR3 here is CTSSQDPRDYQETQYF. The CDR3 DNA is TGCACCAGCAGCCAAGACCCCCGGGACTACCAAGAGACCCAGTACTTC.

A single count supports this clone. The chain couples TRBV6-2 or TRBV6-3 to TRBJ2-2; D is undetermined. Germline V gene data show CDR1 as MNHEY and CDR2 as SVGEGT. The CDR3 has 15 residues. V was cut by 0 bases and J by 3 bases, with 8 bases left in between. This CDR3 is CASSYSPRDTGELFF. The CDR3 coding sequence is TGTGCCAGCAGTTACTCGCCACGGGACACCGGGGAGCTGTTTTTT.

V is TRBV6-4 and J is TRBJ2-7; 7 bases agree with TRBD2. Germline CDR1 is MRHNA and CDR2 is SNTAGT. V gave up 8 bases and J gave up 4 bases; unmatched junction bases: 17. This CDR3 has 16 residues. The CDR3 is CASDPLPRLAGYEQYF. The CDR3 coding sequence is TGTGCCAGCGACCCCCTCCCGAGACTAGCTGGGTACGAGCAGTACTTC.

V usage is TRBV27 and J usage is TRBJ2-2; no reliable D call. CDR1 and CDR2 (germline): MNHEY, SMNVEV (reference sequence). The CDR3 sequence is 14 residues long. Trimming removed 2 bases from V and 3 bases from J, with 7 bases in between. CDR3 nucleotides: TGTGCCAGCAGTTTAGAAGTGTACACCGGGGAGCTGTTTTTT. Residues: CASSLEVYTGELFF.